A single sample is the source of the 6 T cell receptor beta chains below, sequenced in a study of T cell responses to AZD1222 COVID-19 vaccine (dated by TCRdb to about 2021). Sample time point, as interpreted from the label and publication: baseline before first vaccination. Libraries were made using the immunoSEQ multiplex PCR assay. The clones in this table, taken by TCRdb from immuneACCESS, are in-frame only. Not every clone is retained; where verified, under half of the shortfall comes from an unresolved V gene, and the cause of the rest is unknown. Across this sample there are about 150,000 clones, with roughly 92% seen only once. In total, the top ten clones hold about 1.4% of the sample. Sequenced material: peripheral blood, taken on day 0 of AZD1222 vaccination. The receptor set was obtained from an adult in good health.

The chain is built from TRBV3-1 (or the pseudogene TRBV3-2) and TRBJ1-1; no clear D. CDR3 length equals 16 residues. With 10 bases removed from V and 1 base from J, the gap between germline ends came to 22 bases. CDR1 LGHDT and CDR2 YNNKEL come from the germline V gene (reference sequence). The DNA for the CDR3 is TGTGCCACCCAACCAAAGGACCTGCTAACGAACACTGAAGCTTTCTTT. This gives the protein CATQPKDLLTNTEAFF.

The rearrangement joins TRBV5-1 to TRBJ2-2, with D uncertain. Trimming pared 2 bases from V and 2 bases from J, leaving 10 bases between. Per germline, CDR1 SGHRS and CDR2 YFSETQ. The CDR3 covers 15 residues. The CDR3: CASSFSPDNTGELFF. The CDR3 nucleotides are TGCGCCAGCAGCTTTAGTCCAGACAACACCGGGGAGCTGTTTTTT.

The rearrangement links TRBV18 to TRBJ2-5; D is undetermined. The CDR3 contains 15 residues. V lost 4 bases and J 0 bases, leaving 12 bases between the germline ends. Germline lookup yields CDR1 KGHSH and CDR2 LQKENI. This chain's CDR3 is CASSLTVGYQETQYF. The CDR3 DNA sequence: TGTGCCAGCTCACTAACAGTCGGGTACCAAGAGACCCAGTACTTC.

V is TRBV10-3 and J is TRBJ1-3; the D gene is possibly TRBD1 (5 bases). The CDR3 extends over 12 amino acids. CDR1 and CDR2 (germline): ENHRY, SYGVKD. V lost 7 bases to trimming and J lost 4 bases, with 8 bases between them. The CDR3 coding sequence is TGTGCCATCAAGGGGAGCGGAAACACCATATATTTT. It codes for CAIKGSGNTIYF.

The chain recombines TRBV6-5 with TRBJ2-7; D might be TRBD2 (5 bases). The germline V gene encodes CDR1 MNHEY and CDR2 SVGAGI. The CDR3 runs to 13 residues. Trimming stripped 6 bases from V and 1 base from J, with 10 bases between. CDR3 residues: CASSSGESYEQYF. Here the CDR3 DNA reads TGTGCCAGCAGCTCTGGGGAGTCCTACGAGCAGTACTTC.

The chain employs TRBV11-2 and TRBJ1-1; D is ambiguous. V was trimmed by 5 bases and J by 4 bases, leaving 11 bases between them. Germline values: CDR1 SGHAT, CDR2 FQNNGV. This CDR3 is built from 13 residues. CDR3 bases: TGTGCCAGCAGCCCCCTCCGGGGCACTGAAGCTTTCTTT. This translates into CASSPLRGTEAFF.